Sequencing of this T cell receptor beta chain was carried out in a study of cytomegalovirus exposure and HLA in healthy donors. Germline CDR1 reads SGHNT; CDR2 reads YYREEE (reference sequence). V was trimmed by 4 bases and J by 3 bases, leaving 17 bases between them. The CDR3 contains 15 residues. The donors (healthy individuals) were bone marrow donors. As concerns this clone: The antigen is undetermined.

General study results and limits: Serostatus for CMV was the only available immune exposure information. In a later analysis, TCR beta V- and J-gene trimming was associated with a missense DCLRE1C variant. As a later analysis revealed, the rate of TCR association differed by HLA locus, with DRB1 most and HLA-C fewest.

PCR amplification relied on 60 Vbeta primers (plus 13 Jbeta primers). Some clones are missing from TCRdb's copy, which holds only in-frame ones; the method was immunoSEQ multiplex PCR. Of approximately 110,000 clones listed, 79% are singletons. The sequence came from a woman younger than 30 in good health and CMV-seropositive. The rearrangement links TRBV5-4 to TRBJ2-7; TRBD1 might be the D (5 bases). The sequenced sample was PBMCs. The CDR3 spells CASSLAPDSNYEQYF. DNA for the CDR3: TGTGCCAGCAGCCTGGCCCCCGACAGCAACTACGAGCAGTACTTC.